The entry below describes one TCR beta chain. These data come from a study of blood T cell repertoires in COVID-19. Turning to the study itself: Sources were T cells, B-cell-depleted T cells, or PBMCs; the material itself was cDNA or gDNA.

How the authors handled the data: Reference gene primer amplification gave estimated nucleated cell counts. Produced via immunoSEQ multiplex PCR; TCRdb's table is partial and in-frame only. V and J calls and clone size are those listed in that table; D and trimming were worked out from the DNA. Among fewer than 300,000 clones listed, 80% to 95% were seen once. Across 20 to 25 US areas, participants ranged in age from about 18 to 90 years. Participants reported their clinical history, and cohort assignment relied on those reports. V shed 9 bases and J shed 0 bases, with 15 bases lying between them. CDR3 length equals 15 residues. Germline V gives CDR1 MDHEN, CDR2 SYDVKM.

This TCR derives from a woman in her twenties or thirties who had recovered from COVID-19. The sample comprised PBMCs or T cells enriched from blood (not recorded which). The chain links TRBV28 to TRBJ1-5; D uncertain. The CDR3 reads CASEVRVYSNQPQHF. CDR3 DNA: TGTGCCAGTGAGGTCCGGGTCTATAGCAATCAGCCCCAGCATTTT.